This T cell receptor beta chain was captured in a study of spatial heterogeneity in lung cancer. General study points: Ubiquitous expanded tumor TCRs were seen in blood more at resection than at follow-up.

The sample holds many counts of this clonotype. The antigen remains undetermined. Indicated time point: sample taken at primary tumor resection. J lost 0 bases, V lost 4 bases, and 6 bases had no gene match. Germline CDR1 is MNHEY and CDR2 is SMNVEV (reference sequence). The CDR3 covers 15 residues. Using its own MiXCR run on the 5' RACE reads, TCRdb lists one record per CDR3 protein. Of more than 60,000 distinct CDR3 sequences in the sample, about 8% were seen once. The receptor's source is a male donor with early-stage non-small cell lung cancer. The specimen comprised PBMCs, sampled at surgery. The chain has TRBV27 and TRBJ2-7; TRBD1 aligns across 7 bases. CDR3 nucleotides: TGTGCCAGCAGTTCGAGACAGGGCCCCTCCTACGAGCAGTACTTC. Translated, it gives CASSSRQGPSYEQYF.